Below are 7 T cell receptor beta chains sequenced from a single sample in a study of blood T cell repertoires in COVID-19. TCRdb's table, derived via immunoSEQ multiplex PCR, lists solely in-frame clones and lacks some. The table shows over 150,000 clones, with about 88% occurring only once. Source material: peripheral blood. Receptor source: a woman aged 60-70 years with COVID-19, enrolled during active disease.

The V and J genes are TRBV6-5 and TRBJ1-2; maybe TRBD1 (5 bases). The germline CDR1 and CDR2 sequences are MNHEY and SVGAGI. The CDR3 spans 15 residues. V was pared by 7 bases and J by 7 bases, with 22 bases between. Here the CDR3 reads CASNKEPSYGAGYTF. In nucleotides, the CDR3 is TGTGCCAGCAACAAGGAGCCTTCCTATGGGGCTGGCTACACCTTC.

CDR3 coding DNA: TGTGCCAGCAGCCTTCGGGCGGGAGAAATAGATACGCAGTATTTT. This gives the protein CASSLRAGEIDTQYF. V is TRBV9 and J is TRBJ2-3; the match to TRBD2 covers 7 bases. The germline V gene encodes CDR1 SGDLS and CDR2 YYNGEE. With 4 bases clipped from V and 5 bases from J, the junction kept 10 bases outside the gene matches. The CDR3 is made up of 15 amino acids.

This rearrangement joins TRBV13 to TRBJ2-7; D is perhaps TRBD1 (6 bases). The CDR3 is 15 residues long. V gave up 0 bases and J gave up 3 bases, with 12 bases separating them. CDR1 is PRHDT and CDR2 is FYEKMQ in the germline V gene (reference sequence). The CDR3 sequence: CASSLGRTDYYEQYF. CDR3 nucleotide sequence: TGTGCCAGCAGCTTAGGCAGGACAGATTACTACGAGCAGTACTTC.

V gene TRBV6-5 combines with J gene TRBJ1-2, with D perhaps matching TRBD1 (6 bases). Between the trimmed V and J ends, which lost 6 bases and 8 bases, there was a span of 16 bases. Germline V gives CDR1 MNHEY, CDR2 SVGAGI. The CDR3 consists of 13 residues. CDR3 amino acids: CASRRQALNGYTF. CDR3 bases: TGTGCCAGCAGACGACAGGCACTGAACGGCTACACCTTC.

V and J are TRBV3-1 (or the pseudogene TRBV3-2) and TRBJ1-2; D ambiguous. Per the germline V gene, CDR1 is LGHDT and CDR2 is YNNKEL (reference sequence). Deletions cut 7 bases from V and 5 bases from J, with 26 bases between. The CDR3 runs to 17 residues. CDR3 DNA sequence: TGTGCCAGCACCCCAACTCTTGGCAGCGAGGATCCTTATGGCTACACCTTC. Its protein product is CASTPTLGSEDPYGYTF.

This clone has a single count. The rearrangement joins TRBV19 to TRBJ2-2; the D gene is possibly TRBD1 (10 bases). This CDR3 spans 19 amino acids. The V and J ends lost 4 bases and 3 bases respectively, with 24 bases between them. Looked up from germline, CDR1 is LNHDA and CDR2 is SQIVND (reference sequence). Here the CDR3 reads CASSKRTGGTSIHTGELFF. CDR3 sequence (DNA): TGTGCCAGTAGTAAACGGACAGGGGGGACTAGCATCCACACCGGGGAGCTGTTTTTT.

The chain recombines TRBV6-4 with TRBJ2-7; TRBD2 matches 16 bases. Germline CDR1 reads MRHNA; CDR2 reads SNTAGT. The CDR3 length is 17 residues. V gave up 11 bases and J gave up 2 bases; unmatched junction bases: 12. The DNA of the CDR3 is TGTGCCGGGCCACCAGGGACTAGCGGGGGGGTGACCTACGAGCAGTACGTC. This gives the protein CAGPPGTSGGVTYEQYV.